This T cell receptor (beta chain) was identified in a study of shared clonotypes between healthy human individuals. On this clone itself: Its antigen remains unknown.

Study results and limitations: Naive subsets generally exceeded memory subsets in estimated richness.

V lost 7 bases to trimming and J lost 4 bases, with 10 bases between them. Germline V gene data show CDR1 as SGHVS and CDR2 as FNYEAQ. CDR3 length equals 12 residues. Genomic DNA from each subset was divided evenly over several immunoSEQ plates. Data came from immunoSEQ multiplex PCR; TCRdb stores just in-frame clones and leaves some out. The profile shows about 520,000 clones, roughly 95% of them singletons. The rearrangement joins TRBV7-6 to TRBJ1-1, with unresolved D. The sample consisted of naive CD4+ T cells sorted from blood. The subset denotes: CD45RA+ positively selected. This sequence originates from a woman in her twenties or thirties in good health. CDR3 in DNA: TGTGCCAGCACCAAGGGCATCACTGAAGCTTTCTTT. Translated, it gives CASTKGITEAFF.